This TCR beta chain stems from a study of T cell responses to AZD1222 COVID-19 vaccine. The CDR3 loop spans 14 amino acids. The V and J ends lost 6 bases and 3 bases respectively, with 15 bases between them. Germline CDR1 SNHLY, CDR2 FYNNEI. Libraries were prepared by immunoSEQ multiplex PCR; TCRdb keeps only in-frame clonotypes and omits some of them. The sample includes 120,000 to 150,000 clones, about nine tenths of them seen just once. This receptor was taken from an adult in good health. Sequencing was performed on peripheral blood, taken on day 0 of AZD1222 vaccination. The chain links TRBV2 to TRBJ2-7; the D gene is possibly TRBD1 (7 bases). CDR3 nucleotides: TGTGCCAGCAGGGCGCGACAGGGACTCTACGAGCAGTACTTC. This codes for CASRARQGLYEQYF. The full variable domain, in which reference TRBV2 and TRBJ2-7 provide the parts outside the CDR3, is EPEVTQTPSHQVTQMGQEVILRCVPISNHLYFYWYRQILGQKVEFLVSFYNNEISEKSEIFDDQFSVERPDGSNFTLKIRSTKLEDSAMYFCASRARQGLYEQYFGPGTRLTVT.